The 23 T cell receptor beta chains listed next were all sequenced from one sample in a study of T cells in women clearing cervical HPV infection (dated by TCRdb to the late 2010s). Receptor libraries were prepared by the immunoSEQ multiplex PCR assay. Not all clones reach the TCRdb copy of this immuneACCESS table, which keeps in-frame sequences only. Checked studies attribute under half of the gap to unresolved V genes and leave the rest unexplained. For this sample, the table gives 30,000 to 40,000 clones. The ten largest clones add up to about 7% of the sample. Sequences were obtained from blood buffy coat. The receptors were sampled from a woman aged 18 to 75 with a cervical HPV16 infection that either progressed to CIN3+ or cleared (not recorded which).

With respect to this clone: With the read ending 3 residues before the CDR3 end, the germline J gene is used to fill in that end. The chain couples TRBV5-4 to TRBJ1-4; D unresolved. The CDR3 runs to 15 residues. Trimming stripped 4 bases from V and 4 bases from J, with 14 bases between. Germline CDR1 reads SGHNT; CDR2 reads YYREEE (reference sequence). The covered CDR3 bases are TGTGCCAGCAGCCCAGAAATGGCCCATAATGAAAAA. Amino acid sequence: CASSPEMAHNEK. The entire CDR3 is CASSPEMAHNEKLFF. Variable domain in full (rest from reference TRBV5-4 and TRBJ1-4): ETGVTQSPTHLIKTRGQQVTLRCSSQSGHNTVSWYQQALGQGPQFIFQYYREEENGRGNFPPRFSGLQFPNYSSELNVNALELDDSALYLCASSPEMAHNEKLFFGSGTQLSVL.

Remarks on this clone: The read is 3 residues too short to cover the CDR3 end, so that end is filled in from the germline J gene. J is TRBJ1-1 and V is TRBV6-2 or TRBV6-3; 7 nucleotides align to TRBD1. This CDR3 is 13 amino acids long. Germline lookup yields CDR1 MNHEY and CDR2 SVGEGT. J gave up 1 base and V 11 bases, and 7 bases lay outside the gene matches. This chain's CDR3 is CAGSRGRNTEAFF. The CDR3 DNA, read in part, is TGTGCCGGGTCGAGGGGGCGGAACACTGAA.

Turning to this clone: The CDR3 goes on 3 residues after the read ends, and that part is filled in from the germline J gene. The rearrangement joins TRBV19 to TRBJ1-1; 9 nucleotides align to TRBD1. The V and J ends lost 5 bases and 3 bases, in that order; junction bases with no gene match: 4. Germline CDR1 and CDR2: LNHDA and SQIVND (reference sequence). The CDR3 length is 14 residues. CDR3 loop: CASSAWTGDTEAFF. Partial CDR3 DNA: TGTGCCAGTAGTGCTTGGACAGGGGACACTGAA.

In the case of this clone: The CDR3 end falls 3 residues outside the read, so it is completed with the germline J gene. The chain couples TRBV5-5 to TRBJ2-1, with D tentatively TRBD2 (5 bases). This CDR3 contains 13 residues. Germline V gene lookup returns CDR1 SGHKS and CDR2 YYEKEE (reference sequence). Trimming removed 1 base at V and 7 bases at J, with 9 bases between. The DNA read from the CDR3 is TGTGCCAGCAGCTTGCCGAGACTAAATGAG. Protein product: CASSLPRLNE. From start to end, the CDR3 is CASSLPRLNEQFF. Full variable domain (remainder filled in from reference TRBV5-5 and TRBJ2-1): DAGVTQSPTHLIKTRGQQVTLRCSPISGHKSVSWYQQVLGQGPQFIFQYYEKEERGRGNFPDRFSARQFPNYSSELNVNALLLGDSALYLCASSLPRLNEQFFGPGTRLTVL.

This CDR3 is CASSLDGSPGELFF. Incomplete CDR3 DNA: TGTGCCAGCAGCTTAGATGGTAGTCCCGGGGAG. The V gene is TRBV7-6, the J gene TRBJ2-2; D remains ambiguous. The read finishes 3 residues shy of the CDR3 end, and the germline J gene is used to complete it. Germline assignment: CDR1 SGHVS and CDR2 FNYEAQ. This CDR3 is 14 amino acids long. V was cut by 1 base and J by 6 bases, with 9 bases left in between.

As for this clone: The CDR3 end falls 3 residues outside the read, so it is completed with the germline J gene. V usage is TRBV5-1 and J usage is TRBJ2-3, with D possibly TRBD2 on 6 matching bases. This CDR3 comprises 13 residues. Looked up from germline, CDR1 is SGHRS and CDR2 is YFSETQ. The CDR3 sequence: CASRSGEQETQYF. The DNA read from the CDR3 is TGCGCCAGCAGATCGGGGGAGCAAGAGACG.

With regard to this clone: The read terminates 3 residues before the CDR3 end, so the remaining end is supplied by the germline J gene. This chain joins TRBV20-1 and TRBJ2-7; D perhaps matches TRBD2 (6 bases). CDR3 length: 13 residues. CDR1 DFQATT and CDR2 SNEGSKA come from the germline V gene (reference sequence). Trimming cost V 2 bases and J 6 bases, with 14 bases left between them. This CDR3 is CSARTTSISEQYF. The CDR3 DNA, read in part, is TGCAGTGCTAGAACGACTAGTATAAGCGAG.

Turning to this clone: The read is 3 residues too short to cover the CDR3 end, so that end is filled in from the germline J gene. The chain links TRBV10-2 to TRBJ1-5; tentatively, D is TRBD1 (5 bases). Germline V lookup: CDR1 WSHSY, CDR2 SAAADI. This CDR3 is built from 14 residues. Trimming took off 6 bases at V and 0 bases at J, with 9 bases between the two ends. The CDR3 reads CASRAQDSNQPQHF. Partial CDR3 DNA: TGCGCCAGCAGGGCACAGGATAGCAATCAGCCC.

Comment on this clone: The read ends 3 residues shy of where the CDR3 ends; the end is completed using the germline J gene. V and J are TRBV7-2 and TRBJ2-7, with D perhaps matching TRBD1 or TRBD2 (5 bases each). Trimming removed 4 bases from V and 3 bases from J, with 16 bases in between. The CDR3 is made up of 15 amino acids. CDR1 is SGHTA, CDR2 FQGNSA, per germline. CDR3 protein: CASSSRAGSIYEQYF. Partial CDR3 DNA: TGTGCCAGCAGCTCGAGGGCAGGGTCTATCTACGAG. Filled out from reference TRBV7-2 and TRBJ2-7, the complete variable domain reads GAGVSQSPSNKVTEKGKDVELRCDPISGHTALYWYRQSLGQGLEFLIYFQGNSAPDKSGLPSDRFSAERTGGSVSTLTIQRTQQEDSAVYLCASSSRAGSIYEQYFGPGTRLTVT.

Notes on this clone: The sequenced fragment ends 3 residues before the CDR3 boundary, so the rest is inferred from the germline J gene. This chain uses TRBV20-1 with TRBJ1-5; 10 nucleotides match TRBD1. Germline loops: CDR1 DFQATT, CDR2 SNEGSKA (reference sequence). V trimming: 3 bases; J trimming: 6 bases; junction bases outside the gene matches: 5. This CDR3 has 14 amino acids. Partial CDR3 DNA: TGCAGTGCTAGGGCGGGACAGGGGTCTCAGCCC. Translated, it gives CSARAGQGSQP. The CDR3 reads in full as CSARAGQGSQPQHF.

Turning to this clone: Read coverage stops 3 residues before the CDR3 terminus; the germline J gene supplies the remainder. Other nucleotide sequences in the sample specify the same CDR3. The chain employs TRBV18 and TRBJ2-3; D may be TRBD1 (6 bases). The CDR3 totals 16 residues. From germline, CDR1 is KGHSH and CDR2 LQKENI. The CDR3 protein is CASSPQVRGAGETQYF. The CDR3 DNA, read in part, is TGTGCCAGCTCACCCCAGGTCAGGGGAGCAGGGGAGACG.

In the case of this clone: The read terminates 3 residues before the CDR3 end, so the remaining end is supplied by the germline J gene. The chain recombines TRBV19 with TRBJ1-1, with D maybe TRBD1 (6 bases). This CDR3 has 18 amino acids. Germline V lookup: CDR1 LNHDA, CDR2 SQIVND (reference sequence). CDR3 sequence reads: CASSIYGLEGGKGETAFF. The part of the CDR3 DNA that was read is TGTGCCAGTAGTATTTATGGTCTAGAAGGAGGAAAGGGGGAGACA.

As concerns this clone: The CDR3 end falls 3 residues outside the read, so it is completed with the germline J gene. The chain uses TRBV18 and TRBJ1-2, with TRBD1 identical over 7 bases. Germline V gives CDR1 KGHSH, CDR2 LQKENI. This CDR3 is 15 amino acids long. The CDR3 DNA, read in part, is TGTGCCAGCTCACCTGGGCTTTCACAGGGGAACGAC. It specifies CASSPGLSQGND. The whole CDR3 reads CASSPGLSQGNDYTF. Full variable domain (remainder filled in from reference TRBV18 and TRBJ1-2): NAGVMQNPRHLVRRRGQEARLRCSPMKGHSHVYWYRQLPEEGLKFMVYLQKENIIDESGMPKERFSAEFPKEGPSILRIQQVVRGDSAAYFCASSPGLSQGNDYTFGSGTRLTVV.

As concerns this clone: The read terminates 3 residues ahead of where the CDR3 ends, so the germline J gene completes it. V and J are TRBV7-2 and TRBJ2-7; 10 nucleotides agree with TRBD1. In germline, CDR1 is SGHTA, CDR2 FQGNSA. With 4 bases clipped from V and 5 bases from J, the junction kept 5 bases outside the gene matches. The CDR3 spans 14 residues. The CDR3 spells CASSSRDRGNEQYF. The part of the CDR3 DNA that was read is TGTGCCAGCAGCTCGCGGGACAGGGGCAACGAG.

Concerning this clone: The sequenced fragment ends 3 residues before the CDR3 boundary, so the rest is inferred from the germline J gene. The gene calls are TRBV19 and TRBJ1-4; D gene unclear. V dropped 2 bases and J dropped 4 bases, with 11 bases sitting between them. The CDR3 has 15 residues. The germline V gene has CDR1 LNHDA and CDR2 SQIVND (reference sequence). The CDR3 spells CASSISSSLNEKLFF. The sequenced part of the CDR3 DNA is TGTGCCAGTAGTATATCAAGCTCCCTTAATGAAAAA.

Comment on this clone: The read stops 3 residues short of the end of the CDR3; the missing end is completed from the germline J gene. The chain carries TRBV20-1 and TRBJ1-5; 8 nucleotides agree with TRBD1. Germline CDR1 and CDR2: DFQATT and SNEGSKA (reference sequence). The CDR3 runs to 13 residues. V shed 6 bases and J 3 bases; nucleotides not matched to a gene: 4. The CDR3 bases that were read are TGCAGTGCGACAGGGGACATCAATCAGCCC. It codes for CSATGDINQP. The whole CDR3 sequence reads CSATGDINQPQHF.

Worth noting for this clone: The CDR3 goes on 3 residues after the read ends, and that part is filled in from the germline J gene. The chain employs TRBV2 and TRBJ1-1; D not certain. V lost 3 bases to trimming and J lost 7 bases, with 12 bases between them. The CDR3 consists of 13 residues. Germline V gene lookup returns CDR1 SNHLY and CDR2 FYNNEI. The CDR3 loop is CASSDAGRDEAFF. The sequenced CDR3 bases are TGTGCCAGCAGTGATGCGGGGAGGGATGAA.

Here the CDR3 reads CASSKQGGSNQPQHF. The CDR3 DNA, read in part, is TGTGCCAGCAGTAAACAGGGAGGGAGCAATCAGCCC. This sequence joins TRBV6-2 or TRBV6-3 and TRBJ1-5; the D gene is possibly TRBD1 (6 bases). The sequence runs out 3 residues before the end of the CDR3; the remainder is reconstructed from the germline J gene. The CDR3 runs to 15 residues. CDR1 MNHEY and CDR2 SVGEGT come from the germline V gene. Trimming took off 5 bases at V and 1 base at J, with 12 bases between the two ends.

Comments on this clone: The CDR3 extends 3 residues past the end of the read, so its final part is completed from the germline J gene. The chain is built from TRBV18 and TRBJ2-6; the match to TRBD1 covers 7 bases. Germline V CDR1 and CDR2: KGHSH, LQKENI. The trim removed 4 bases at V and 4 bases at J, leaving 13 bases unmatched. This CDR3 is built from 18 residues. This chain's CDR3 is CASSLQTGDLSGANVLTF. CDR3 DNA (partial): TGTGCCAGCTCACTTCAAACAGGGGATCTCTCAGGGGCCAACGTC. The variable domain in full, with the rest retrieved from reference TRBV18 and TRBJ2-6, is NAGVMQNPRHLVRRRGQEARLRCSPMKGHSHVYWYRQLPEEGLKFMVYLQKENIIDESGMPKERFSAEFPKEGPSILRIQQVVRGDSAAYFCASSLQTGDLSGANVLTFGAGSRLTVL.

Points on this clone: The read gets to within 3 residues of the CDR3 end, and the germline J gene fills in the rest. The chain carries TRBV6-2 or TRBV6-3 and TRBJ2-3; D might be TRBD1 (5 bases). Germline V gene sequence: CDR1 MNHEY, CDR2 SVGEGT. V shed 7 bases and J shed 3 bases, with 17 bases lying between them. The CDR3 totals 15 residues. This chain's CDR3 is CASTFKGILTDTQYF. The sequenced part of the CDR3 DNA is TGTGCCAGCACATTCAAGGGGATCTTGACAGATACG.

Of note for this clone: The read terminates 3 residues ahead of where the CDR3 ends, so the germline J gene completes it. The chain employs TRBV30 and TRBJ2-1, with a tentative D call TRBD2 (7 bases). CDR1 and CDR2 (germline): GTSNPN, SVGIG (reference sequence). The CDR3 contains 15 residues. The germline V and J ends were trimmed by 2 bases and 1 base, with 12 bases remaining between them. The CDR3 spells CAWSTGGRSYNEQFF. CDR3 bases read: TGTGCCTGGAGTACCGGGGGGCGTTCCTACAATGAG.

Worth noting for this clone: The CDR3 end lies 3 residues beyond the end of the read and is filled in from the germline J gene. V gene TRBV12-3 or TRBV12-4 combines with J gene TRBJ2-5, with 7 bases lining up with TRBD1. This CDR3 contains 18 residues. V shed 5 bases and J 0 bases; nucleotides not matched to a gene: 15. The DNA read from the CDR3 is TGTGCCAGCAGTCTAAACAAGCACAGGGGCGGCTACCAAGAGACC. Translated, it gives CASSLNKHRGGYQET. The whole CDR3 protein is CASSLNKHRGGYQETQYF.

CDR3 bases read: TGTGCCAGCAGCAGGACAGCCGGGCCTGGAAACACC. Translated: CASSRTAGPGNT. The complete CDR3 reads CASSRTAGPGNTIYF. J is TRBJ1-3 and V is TRBV7-6, with D tentatively TRBD1 (6 bases). The read gets to within 3 residues of the CDR3 end, and the germline J gene fills in the rest. CDR1 and CDR2 from the germline V gene are SGHVS and FNYEAQ. V was shortened by 5 bases and J by 2 bases, with 13 bases between the two germline ends. This CDR3 comprises 15 residues.